This TCR beta chain emerged from a study of cytomegalovirus exposure and HLA in healthy donors. Across the study: Ancestry clustering placed about 86% of 300 to 400 genotyped donors in the Caucasian-associated cluster.

General study points: Reportedly, HLA-A and HLA-B alleles of most subjects were accurately predicted from TCR beta. Researchers catalogued approximately 170 TCR beta chains as cytomegalovirus-associated.

About this clone: The antigen is not known.

PCR involved 60 Vbeta and 13 Jbeta primers. Using immunoSEQ multiplex PCR, the repertoire was profiled, and TCRdb retains in-frame clones only, with some absent. The sample records roughly 150,000 clones, around three quarters being singletons. CDR3 length equals 14 residues. CDR1 is SQVTM and CDR2 is ANQGSEA in the germline V gene. Trimming at V came to 6 bases and at J to 2 bases, leaving 8 bases not matched to a gene. Specimen: PBMCs. The genes are TRBV29-1 and TRBJ2-3; 7 bases align to TRBD2. The TCR comes from a male donor in good health and CMV-seronegative. Written as DNA, the CDR3 is TGCAGCGTGAGGGAGGGACCTCACACAGATACGCAGTATTTT. Protein: CSVREGPHTDTQYF.